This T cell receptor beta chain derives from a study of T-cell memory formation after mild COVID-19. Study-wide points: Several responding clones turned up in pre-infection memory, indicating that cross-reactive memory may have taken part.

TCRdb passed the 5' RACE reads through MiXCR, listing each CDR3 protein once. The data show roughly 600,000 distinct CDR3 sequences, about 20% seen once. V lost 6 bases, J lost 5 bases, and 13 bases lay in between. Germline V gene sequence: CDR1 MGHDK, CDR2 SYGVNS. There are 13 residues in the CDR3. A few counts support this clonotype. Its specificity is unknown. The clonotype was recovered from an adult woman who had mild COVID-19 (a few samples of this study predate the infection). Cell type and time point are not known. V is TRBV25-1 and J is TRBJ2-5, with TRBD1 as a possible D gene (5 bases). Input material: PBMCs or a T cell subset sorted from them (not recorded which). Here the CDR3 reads CASRDNLPETQYF. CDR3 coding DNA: TGTGCCAGCAGGGACAATCTGCCCGAGACCCAGTACTTC.